These 13 T cell receptor beta chains came from one sample sequenced in a study of cytomegalovirus exposure and HLA in healthy donors. The PCR contained 60 Vbeta and 13 Jbeta primers. Clones were sequenced by immunoSEQ multiplex PCR, and TCRdb holds only the in-frame ones, with some missing. The sample has about 150,000 clones; 88% are singletons. What was sequenced was PBMCs. Receptor source: a woman in her thirties or forties in good health and CMV-seronegative.

The genes are TRBV29-1 and TRBJ2-5, with TRBD2 matching over 7 bases. V lost 7 bases and J lost 3; bases outside the gene matches: 5. The germline CDR1 and CDR2 sequences are SQVTM and ANQGSEA. This CDR3 comprises 12 residues. The CDR3 spells CSAGLVEETQYF. The DNA for the CDR3 is TGCAGCGCCGGACTAGTTGAAGAGACCCAGTACTTC.

J is TRBJ1-1 and V is TRBV14; 9 bases are shared with TRBD1. This CDR3 region has 12 residues. Germline trimming cut 3 bases from V and 10 bases from J; bases unmatched to any gene: 3. Germline V gene data show CDR1 as SGHDN and CDR2 as FVKESK. CDR3 coding DNA: TGTGCCAGCAGCCAGGGACAGGGTGGAGCTTTCTTT. This gives the protein CASSQGQGGAFF.

The chain has TRBV15 and TRBJ2-7; TRBD2 agrees at 9 bases. Germline CDR1 LNHNV, CDR2 YYDKDF (reference sequence). Trimming removed 0 bases from V and 3 bases from J; junction bases left unmatched: 3. The length of the CDR3 is 15 residues. In nucleotides, the CDR3 is TGTGCCACCAGCAGAGAGGGACTAGCAAACTACGAGCAGTACTTC. This sequence encodes CATSREGLANYEQYF.

The rearrangement uses TRBV5-8 and TRBJ1-3; D unclear. This CDR3 has 18 amino acids. Trimming took 3 bases from V and 0 from J, leaving 19 bases between them. Germline lookup yields CDR1 SGHTS and CDR2 YDEGEE. The CDR3 DNA is TGTGCCAGCAGCTCCCCGGTTGAAGGGAGCATCTCTGGAAACACCATATATTTT. It yields the protein CASSSPVEGSISGNTIYF.

The genes are TRBV30 and TRBJ1-5; 7 nucleotides agree with TRBD1. V trimming: 3 bases; J trimming: 4 bases; junction bases outside the gene matches: 3. This CDR3 comprises 13 residues. In germline, CDR1 is GTSNPN, CDR2 SVGIG (reference sequence). The CDR3 reads CAWSGTANQPQHF. CDR3 coding DNA: TGTGCCTGGAGCGGGACAGCGAATCAGCCCCAGCATTTT.

V and J are TRBV2 and TRBJ2-1; D tentatively reads TRBD1 or TRBD2 (11 bases each). Germline assignment: CDR1 SNHLY and CDR2 FYNNEI. The CDR3 contains 20 residues. Trimming took off 1 base at V and 6 bases at J, with 28 bases between the two ends. CDR3 protein: CASSEDEGQGVAGGPNEQFF. The CDR3 region has the DNA TGTGCCAGCAGTGAAGACGAGGGACAGGGGGTAGCGGGAGGGCCCAATGAGCAGTTCTTC. Full variable domain (remainder filled in from reference TRBV2 and TRBJ2-1): EPEVTQTPSHQVTQMGQEVILRCVPISNHLYFYWYRQILGQKVEFLVSFYNNEISEKSEIFDDQFSVERPDGSNFTLKIRSTKLEDSAMYFCASSEDEGQGVAGGPNEQFFGPGTRLTVL.

The chain recombines TRBV7-9 with TRBJ2-7; the match to TRBD2 covers 7 bases. J gave up 6 bases and V 5 bases, and 7 bases lay outside the gene matches. The CDR3 consists of 13 residues. Germline V CDR1 and CDR2: SEHNR, FQNEAQ (reference sequence). CDR3 protein: CASSRLAGGEQYF. The CDR3 DNA follows: TGTGCCAGCAGCCGACTAGCTGGGGGCGAGCAGTACTTC.

CDR3: CASSRDRLDDQPQHF. In DNA form, the CDR3 reads TGTGCCAGCAGTCGGGACAGGTTGGACGATCAGCCCCAGCATTTT. The chain employs TRBV2 and TRBJ1-5; 8 bases are shared with TRBD1. The CDR3 has 15 residues. In germline, CDR1 is SNHLY, CDR2 FYNNEI. Unmatched junction bases numbered 8, after V lost 5 bases and J lost 5 bases.

The chain joins TRBV6-5 to TRBJ2-1, with 7 bases fitting TRBD2. Germline values: CDR1 MNHEY, CDR2 SVGAGI. V lost 5 bases and J lost 12; bases outside the gene matches: 16. The CDR3 extends over 15 amino acids. The DNA for the CDR3 is TGTGCCAGCAGTCCTTCCCCAACGGGGGGTAGAGGGCAGTTCTTC. This encodes CASSPSPTGGRGQFF.

The rearrangement links TRBV4-2 to TRBJ2-3, with 8 nucleotides matching TRBD2. The germline CDR1 and CDR2 sequences are LGHNA and YNFKEQ. With V trimmed by 3 bases and J by 10 bases, 12 bases remained unmatched. The CDR3 sequence is 15 residues long. CDR3 sequence: CASSQTPERESSQYF. The CDR3 DNA sequence: TGTGCCAGCAGCCAGACCCCCGAGCGGGAGTCATCGCAGTATTTT.

CDR3 residues: CASSPGDVYQPQHF. For the CDR3, the DNA is TGTGCCAGCAGCCCAGGGGACGTCTATCAGCCCCAGCATTTT. The chain couples TRBV7-6 to TRBJ1-5; tentatively, D is TRBD1 (6 bases). The CDR3 is made up of 14 amino acids. Trimming left V 5 bases short and J 5 bases short, with 13 bases between. Looked up from germline, CDR1 is SGHVS and CDR2 is FNYEAQ.

This clone has more than one count but fewer than ten. The rearrangement links TRBV10-3 to TRBJ1-1; TRBD1 might be the D (5 bases). V lost 2 bases, J lost 7 bases, and 20 bases lay in between. Germline V CDR1 and CDR2: ENHRY, SYGVKD. The CDR3 spans 16 residues. In DNA, the CDR3 is TGTGCCATCAGTGAGCCGGAAGGGAGGGGAGGTAATGAAGCTTTCTTT. Its translation is CAISEPEGRGGNEAFF.

The V gene is TRBV5-4, the J gene TRBJ2-7; no reliable D call. Looked up from germline, CDR1 is SGHNT and CDR2 is YYREEE (reference sequence). V was trimmed by 0 bases and J by 3 bases, leaving 7 bases between them. The CDR3 runs 13 residues. CDR3 DNA sequence: TGTGCCAGCAGCTTGGGGGCAGACTACGAGCAGTACTTC. Translation gives CASSLGADYEQYF.